This entry concerns a single TCR beta chain. The data were obtained in a study of OX40 agonist ivuxolimab in advanced cancers. Study in general: Intravenous ivuxolimab at 0.01 to 10 mg/kg was given to patients every 2 weeks. A diagnosis of hepatocellular carcinoma, melanoma, renal cell or head and neck cancer was present in dose-escalation patients.

Here immunoSEQ multiplex PCR was the method, and the copy in TCRdb shows in-frame clones only, minus some. The sample holds around 60,000 clones, approximately 90% seen once. CDR3 length: 12 amino acids. V lost 5 bases to trimming and J lost 5 bases, with 9 bases between them. Germline lookup yields CDR1 SEHNR and CDR2 FQNEAQ (reference sequence). The TCR originated in an adult with an advanced solid tumor such as melanoma, head and neck, liver or kidney cancer. Sequencing was performed on CD4+ or CD8+ T cells sorted from blood, taken in a trial of the OX40 agonist ivuxolimab. J is TRBJ1-2 and V is TRBV7-9; unclear D gene. CDR3 DNA: TGTGCCAGCAGCACCGGGGAGTATGGCTACACCTTC. It codes for CASSTGEYGYTF.